Sequencing of this TCR beta chain was carried out in a study of cytomegalovirus exposure and HLA in healthy donors (dated by TCRdb to 2017 to 2019). General notes on the study: An earlier analysis of approximately 600 of the donors reported approximately 300 Gb of sequence data and around 110 million unique TCR beta sequences from roughly 180 million T cells. An early release that covered roughly 600 HLA-typed donors contained 300 to 350 gigabases of sequencing data and about 84 million unique TCR sequences. Of the 300 to 400 genotyped donors, approximately 82% fell in the genetic ancestry cluster associated with self-reported Caucasian donors. The study aimed to test whether signatures of past pathogen exposure could be identified by cataloging public T cell receptors. The study used immunosequencing to profile the T cell repertoires of 666 subjects and linked those repertoires to cytomegalovirus serostatus. Along with the roughly 610-subject first cohort, a separate validation cohort of about 110 different subjects was used. To predict cytomegalovirus infection status, the study brought together high-throughput TCR immunosequencing, statistical association of individual TCRs with disease status, and machine learning. A later analysis re-examined previously published TCR beta repertoires from more than 600 donors and added high-resolution HLA genotyping to investigate patterns of TCR occurrence. In the later analysis, no new phenotypic data were used to find candidate immune exposures; instead, reliance was placed on TCR beta sequences and their occurrence across donors. An earlier analysis of 587 of the donors applied high-throughput TCR beta sequencing to assess whether each TCR beta V gene segment acted as functional or pseudogenic. Donor age, sex, ethnicity and CMV serostatus were compiled alongside the repertoire data. In a later genetic analysis, genome-wide SNP genotypes for about 65% of the 666 donors were used, and that subset was treated as a discovery cohort. All discovery cohort repertoires had been generated using a single sequencing platform. HLA typing covered class I and class II loci at four-digit resolution. Typing coverage varied by locus: roughly 620-640 donors for A, B, C, DRB1 and DQB1; roughly 510 for DQA1; 606 for DPA1; some 470 for DPB1. Because of strong linkage in the cohort, roughly five DR-DQ haplotypes were treated as single units for association and clustering. Among about 370 genotyped donors of the cohort, an average of about 220,000 unique TCR beta nucleotide sequences was sequenced per donor, of which about 19% were non-productive. What the work shows at the level of the full study, not this receptor alone: A later genetic analysis reported fewer N-insertions in productive TCRs among donors in an Asian-associated ancestry cluster than the roughly 620-donor mean. Linkage disequilibrium might explain the correlated functional status among segregating V segments, but an unknown experimental factor could not be ruled out. In an earlier analysis of about 550 of the donors, most TCR beta V segments were observed in productive rearrangements about 90% or about 30% of the time, broadly matching IMGT annotations. In a later analysis, HLA-associated TCR beta chains were found to be more clonally expanded and to have lower generation probabilities than equally common non-associated chains. The authors suggested that the approach could potentially be extended to other disease states and immunological phenotypes. In a later analysis, the rate of TCR association differed among HLA loci, with DRB1 alleles having the most associated TCRs and HLA-C alleles having the fewest. CMV serostatus was the only immune exposure information available for the cohort. The cohort was sequenced for TCR beta chains only, and without alpha or paired-chain data the features that could be detected were limited. Some IMGT-functional V segments, including TRBV6-2 and TRBV6-3, could not be told apart with the 87-base-pair reads, so those segments were excluded. In a later genetic analysis, a missense DCLRE1C variant was associated with V-gene and J-gene trimming of TCR beta chains, and the association was replicated in an independent cohort. Presence/absence analyses assumed roughly uniform sequencing depth across donors, an assumption that may not hold. The study gave a list of roughly 150 TCR beta chains associated with cytomegalovirus. A further reported finding was that TCR beta sequences accurately predicted the HLA-A and HLA-B alleles for most subjects in the first cohort. Specific HLA alleles were associated with 15,000 to 20,000 TCR beta sequences at a false discovery rate of 0.05 in a later analysis. Because counts were too low, seventeen rarely observed V segments, including chromosome 9 orphons, were excluded from the earlier analysis of roughly 580 of the donors. According to a later analysis, most CMV-associated TCR beta chains appeared to be HLA-restricted, and the HLA associations seemed to be driven largely by CMV exposure. The classifier was reported to diagnose cytomegalovirus status with high specificity and sensitivity in both the original and validation cohorts. HLA typing was unavailable for some donors at each locus, so association tests used only the typed subset. Most TCR sequences were observed very rarely across donors, whereas some public TCRs were present in many individuals. A group of highly shared sequence variants was considered likely to be a technical artifact of the sequencing pipeline. Several of the top co-occurrence clusters appeared to be linked to parvovirus B19, influenza, CMV and Epstein-Barr virus, according to a later analysis. A few of the identified cytomegalovirus-associated TCR beta chains were confirmed in vitro to be specific for cytomegalovirus antigens. Strong co-occurrence of HLA alleles, especially DR and DQ, made assigning TCR associations to individual alleles difficult.

Receptors were amplified or captured by the immunoSEQ multiplex PCR assay. For the multiplex PCR, a mixture combining 60 forward primers for TCR Vbeta segments and 13 reverse primers for TCR Jbeta segments was used. A multiplex PCR assay on genomic DNA amplified the CDR3 region of rearranged TCR beta genes. The amplified TCR beta libraries were sequenced on the Illumina HiSeq System as 87-base-pair reads. Concerning the study's data processing: A later analysis counted about 80 million unique TCR beta chains across the 700 or so repertoires, and 9.5 million to 11 million of these chains were shared by at least two donors. A nearest-neighbor algorithm error-corrected the raw reads and collapsed the reads into unique sequences, merging closely related sequences to remove PCR and sequencing errors. V, D and J gene segments were assigned by aligning CDR3 sequences to IMGT reference sequences. For a sequence to be retained, a match of at least six nucleotides was required to both a V gene segment and a J gene segment. Rearrangements were classified as productive when the CDR3 lacked stop codons and remained in frame with V and J, and all other rearrangements were classified as non-productive. Following IMGT convention, CDR3 was defined as the stretch from the second conserved V-encoded cysteine to the conserved J-encoded phenylalanine. The earlier analysis of about 590 of the donors excluded sequences that lacked an unambiguous match to a single V gene segment. An earlier analysis of a few hundred of the donors classified V segments as functional when productive rearrangements were above 56.7% and as segregating when the standard deviation between donors was above 5%. A statistical classification framework was built to diagnose cytomegalovirus status from the catalog of TCR beta chain sequences. In a later analysis, TCR nucleotide sequences were compared against IMGT/GENE-DB human TR gene sequences so that V and J genes could be assigned. Using the TCRdist pipeline, a later analysis assigned CDR3 sequences along with most-parsimonious VDJ recombination scenarios. In a later analysis, every TCR beta chain was defined by the combination of its CDR3 amino acid sequence and its V-gene family, and reads without a unique V-gene family were dropped. A later analysis removed roughly 590 highly shared, low-generation-probability nucleotide sequences to deal with suspected cross-contamination and a sequencing artifact. In a later analysis, a clonal expansion index was calculated for each public chain from normalized within-repertoire ranks of inferred template counts. A later analysis computed generation probabilities with a VDJ recombination model fitted to out-of-frame rearrangements, and checked the results against IGoR. A later analysis scored TCR-TCR, TCR-HLA and TCR-CMV co-occurrence with hypergeometric tests, applying a repertoire-size bias correction to TCR pairs. False discovery rates were estimated in a later analysis by permuting HLA or CMV assignments 20 times. A later analysis grouped co-occurring TCRs with DBSCAN, adding TCRdist sequence similarity when clustering within HLA-allele-positive subsets. Repertoires with fewer than 30,000 or more than 120,000 public chains, plus five repertoires with anomalous nucleotide sharing, were excluded from co-occurrence clustering. TCRdb carries this immuneACCESS record with in-frame sequences only. Its versions omit some clonotypes, under half of them owing to an unresolved V gene in the studies checked, with the rest unexplained. The V and J calls and clone size come from that table; D and trimming were worked out from the DNA. In this sample the table shows roughly 150,000 clones, 76% of which occur a single time. The ten largest make up approximately 3% of the sample.

Its CDR3 holds 14 amino acids, cysteine through phenylalanine. The kept DNA is CDR3 alone, 42 bases in frame from the first base. A distance of 10 bases separates the germline ends of V and J, which lose 0 bases and 5 bases respectively. CDR1 is given as LGHNT and CDR2 as FRNRAP, both from the germline V gene. The cohort comprised 550 to 700 healthy bone marrow donors. At the time of sampling, all cohort members were nominally healthy, though unrecorded immune exposures were likely present. The donor tested CMV seronegative and was one of the 352 seronegative cohort members. A peripheral blood sample was provided by each donor, and peripheral blood mononuclear cells were used for TCR beta sequencing. Genomic DNA extraction from the blood cell samples was performed with the Qiagen DNeasy Blood Extraction Kit. A remark on this clone: The target of this receptor is not known. No much larger clone is present one base from it, and per-base qualities are unavailable.

The chain links TRBV12-5 with TRBJ1-1, with the D gene not clear enough to name. This receptor was taken from a male donor in good health and CMV-seronegative. The sample taken for sequencing was PBMCs. CDR3 reads: CASGLVPPGTEAFF. The nucleotide sequence is TGTGCTAGTGGTTTGGTCCCGCCGGGGACTGAAGCTTTCTTT.